The 26 T cell receptor beta chains below were found in one sample sequenced in a study of naive and memory T cell subsets. Study outcomes and limitations: Especially in CD8 cells, naive repertoires contained a few larger clonotypes, possibly CD45RA-re-expressing memory cells.

An equimolar mix of two oligonucleotides served as the beta constant-region primer for TRBC1 and TRBC2. Ligated cDNA was amplified by four rounds of PCR with nested alpha and beta constant-region primers and SP2. TCRdb reprocessed the UMI-ligation and nested PCR reads via MiXCR and lists one record per CDR3 protein. The table shows some 82,000 distinct CDR3 sequences, with around 10% occurring only once. These receptors' antigens are unknown. Sequenced: naive CD4+ T cells from blood. These receptor sequences come from a human donor in good health.

This clonotype was seen more than once but under ten times. The V gene is TRBV18, the J gene TRBJ1-2; tentatively, D is TRBD1 (6 bases). Per the germline V gene, CDR1 is KGHSH and CDR2 is LQKENI. V dropped 3 bases and J dropped 8 bases, with 13 bases sitting between them. The CDR3 spans 13 residues. CDR3 amino acids: CASSPGGGYGYTF. The CDR3 region has the DNA TGTGCCAGCTCACCGGGCGGGGGCTACGGCTACACCTTC.

The table lists this clonotype with many counts. This chain connects TRBV28 to TRBJ2-6, with TRBD1 identical over 9 bases. The CDR3 runs to 18 residues. Per the germline V gene, CDR1 is MDHEN and CDR2 is SYDVKM. Trimming at V came to 6 bases and at J to 0 bases, leaving 9 bases not matched to a gene. The CDR3 sequence: CASSSPGQGSSGANVLTF. Here the CDR3 DNA reads TGTGCCAGCAGCTCACCTGGACAGGGGAGCTCTGGGGCCAACGTCCTGACTTTC.

The genes are TRBV29-1 and TRBJ2-3; 9 bases align to TRBD2. The CDR3 spans 14 residues. With 6 bases clipped from V and 5 bases from J, the junction kept 9 bases outside the gene matches. CDR1 is SQVTM and CDR2 is ANQGSEA in the germline V gene. CDR3 in DNA: TGCAGCGTGACCCTAGCGGGGCGGAGAGATACGCAGTATTTT. This codes for CSVTLAGRRDTQYF.

This clonotype appeared many times. The J gene is TRBJ1-3, the V gene TRBV20-1; possibly TRBD1 for D (6 bases). Trimming took 6 bases from V and 2 from J, leaving 14 bases between them. This CDR3 has 14 amino acids. The V gene's germline CDR1 is DFQATT and CDR2 SNEGSKA (reference sequence). CDR3 residues: CSANEGGTGNTIYF. The CDR3 DNA follows: TGCAGTGCAAACGAGGGGGGGACTGGAAACACCATATATTTT.

This sequence joins TRBV5-1 and TRBJ1-1; D is unresolved. With 5 bases removed from V and 1 base from J, the gap between germline ends came to 15 bases. The CDR3 is 15 residues long. Germline V gene lookup returns CDR1 SGHRS and CDR2 YFSETQ. This CDR3 reads CASRNSQNGNTEAFF. The CDR3 region has the DNA TGCGCCAGCAGGAACAGCCAAAATGGGAACACTGAAGCTTTCTTT.

The chain uses TRBV6-6 and TRBJ2-3, with 8 positions matching TRBD1. Germline loops: CDR1 MNHNY, CDR2 SVGAGI (reference sequence). This CDR3 has 15 residues. The ends lost 6 bases at V and 2 bases at J; junction bases unmatched: 7. The CDR3 bases are TGTGCCAGCAGGAGACAGGGGCCAAACACAGATACGCAGTATTTT. Protein product: CASRRQGPNTDTQYF.

The chain links TRBV6-2 or TRBV6-3 to TRBJ2-3; 7 bases line up with TRBD2. The junction had 24 bases not matched to a gene; V was cut back by 0 bases and J by 6 bases. Per germline, CDR1 MNHEY and CDR2 SVGEGT. The CDR3 contains 21 residues. The CDR3 here is CASSYSRYQVGNMREKDTQYF. The CDR3 DNA is TGTGCCAGCAGTTACTCGAGGTATCAAGTGGGGAATATGCGGGAGAAGGATACGCAGTATTTT.

Ten or more counts support this clonotype. The rearrangement joins TRBV12-3 or TRBV12-4 to TRBJ2-7; 7 bases match TRBD1. V lost 6 bases, J lost 6 bases, and 8 bases stayed unmatched. This CDR3 has 13 residues. The CDR3 spells CASSPRGGSEQYF. CDR3 DNA: TGTGCCAGCAGCCCGAGAGGGGGCAGCGAGCAGTACTTC.

A few counts support this clonotype. This chain links TRBV5-6 with TRBJ2-5, with unresolved D. Germline assignment: CDR1 SGHDT and CDR2 YYEEEE. V lost 0 bases and J 5 bases, leaving 8 bases between the germline ends. The CDR3 runs 13 residues. CDR3 region: CASSLGFRETQYF. The CDR3 nucleotides read TGTGCCAGCAGCTTGGGGTTCCGGGAGACCCAGTACTTC.

This clonotype was detected only a few times. The chain employs TRBV12-3 or TRBV12-4 and TRBJ2-5; tentative D call: TRBD2 (6 bases). This CDR3 region has 17 residues. V gave up 2 bases and J gave up 5 bases, with 21 bases separating them. The CDR3 loop is CASSLSGVRGWTETQYF. The CDR3 DNA is TGTGCCAGCAGTTTATCGGGGGTACGGGGTTGGACGGAGACCCAGTACTTC.

V and J are TRBV21-1 and TRBJ2-1; no check of the table's D call, TRBD2, against the DNA was made. TRBV21-1 corresponds to a pseudogene. The CDR3 runs 21 residues. For the CDR3, the DNA is TGTGCCAGCAGCAAAGGGGGTCCCGGGACTAGCGGGGGGGCCATCACCAATGAGCAGTTCTTC. It translates to CASSKGGPGTSGGAITNEQFF.

The chain has TRBV4-2 and TRBJ2-2; a possible D gene is TRBD1 (6 bases). Trimming took 3 bases from V and 4 from J, leaving 12 bases between them. The germline CDR1 and CDR2 sequences are LGHNA and YNFKEQ. This CDR3 is built from 15 residues. CDR3 residues: CASSQAGVFTGELFF. CDR3 in DNA: TGTGCCAGCAGCCAGGCAGGGGTGTTCACCGGGGAGCTGTTTTTT.

The table lists this clonotype with a few counts. The genes are TRBV7-2 and TRBJ2-3; 8 positions match TRBD2. This CDR3 contains 14 residues. CDR1 is SGHTA, CDR2 FQGNSA, per germline. J lost 5 bases, V lost 5 bases, and 6 bases had no gene match. The CDR3 region is CASSHGTRRDTQYF. CDR3 nucleotide sequence: TGTGCCAGCAGCCATGGGACTAGGCGAGATACGCAGTATTTT.

This clonotype came up many times. Germline and junction disagree at one end, which may indicate a read error. This chain connects TRBV20-1 to TRBJ2-3; D is unclear. The CDR3 has 14 residues. The germline V gene has CDR1 DFQATT and CDR2 SNEGSKA (reference sequence). As DNA, the CDR3 is TGCAGTGCCAGAGTTATGGTTCTCACAGATACGCAGTATTTT. This encodes CSARVMVLTDTQYF.

This clonotype was seen repeatedly, ten times or more. The chain joins TRBV19 to TRBJ2-2; D gene uncertain. The CDR3 consists of 14 residues. V lost 1 base, J lost 2 bases, and 5 bases lay in between. Germline V gene data show CDR1 as LNHDA and CDR2 as SQIVND (reference sequence). As DNA, the CDR3 is TGTGCCAGTAGTATAGCTCTCAACACCGGGGAGCTGTTTTTT. As protein: CASSIALNTGELFF.

This clonotype appeared many times. The chain combines TRBV7-2 with TRBJ2-7; tentatively, D is TRBD1 or TRBD2 (5 bases each). V was trimmed by 7 bases and J by 3 bases, leaving 25 bases between them. The CDR3 totals 17 residues. Per germline, CDR1 SGHTA and CDR2 FQGNSA. CDR3 protein: CASTFLMGRSSYYEQYF. The CDR3 DNA reads as TGTGCCAGCACCTTCCTGATGGGACGGTCATCCTACTACGAGCAGTACTTC.

Ten or more counts support this clonotype. The rearrangement joins TRBV11-1 to TRBJ2-5; D is possibly TRBD1 (5 bases). Germline CDR1 and CDR2: SGHAT and FQDESV (reference sequence). Trimming left V 2 bases short and J 4 bases short, with 8 bases between. The CDR3 contains 13 residues. The CDR3 protein is CASSLTGPETQYF. In nucleotides, the CDR3 is TGTGCCAGCAGCTTAACAGGACCAGAGACCCAGTACTTC. Full variable domain (remainder filled in from reference TRBV11-1 and TRBJ2-5): EAEVAQSPRYKITEKSQAVAFWCDPISGHATLYWYRQILGQGPELLVQFQDESVVDDSQLPKDRFSAERLKGVDSTLKIQPAELGDSAMYLCASSLTGPETQYFGPGTRLLVL.

This clonotype came up a few times. The chain employs TRBV20-1 and TRBJ2-1, with TRBD2 matching over 8 bases. CDR1 is DFQATT, CDR2 SNEGSKA, per germline (reference sequence). V dropped 0 bases and J dropped 8; count of bases not matched to a gene: 9. This CDR3 is built from 15 residues. CDR3 amino acids: CSARDPAGGFYEQFF. The CDR3 DNA is TGCAGTGCTAGAGATCCCGCGGGAGGATTCTATGAGCAGTTCTTC.

Many counts were recorded for this clonotype. The chain uses TRBV9 and TRBJ2-3; no clear D gene. The V end lost 0 bases, the J end lost 0 bases, and 11 bases lay between the germline ends. CDR3 length: 16 residues. CDR1 and CDR2 (germline): SGDLS, YYNGEE. In DNA form, the CDR3 reads TGTGCCAGCAGCGTAGTCGGGCAGATTAGCACAGATACGCAGTATTTT. Its translation: CASSVVGQISTDTQYF.

CDR3 sequence reads: CASSLVTGTMNTEAFF. The CDR3 DNA is TGTGCCAGCAGCTTGGTAACAGGGACAATGAACACTGAAGCTTTCTTT. The chain couples TRBV5-5 to TRBJ1-1, with D perhaps matching TRBD1 (6 bases). The V gene's germline CDR1 is SGHKS and CDR2 YYEKEE (reference sequence). This CDR3 has 16 residues. V lost 0 bases and J lost 0, with 12 bases in between.

The chain has TRBV12-3 or TRBV12-4 and TRBJ2-3; 7 nucleotides line up with TRBD1. The CDR3 spans 16 residues. V trimming: 6 bases; J trimming: 0 bases; junction bases outside the gene matches: 9. DNA of the CDR3: TGTGCCAGCAGCCCAACAGGGGAACCAAGCACAGATACGCAGTATTTT. It encodes CASSPTGEPSTDTQYF.

This clonotype was recorded many times. This chain uses TRBV19 with TRBJ2-3, with D possibly TRBD1 on 5 matching bases. This CDR3 region has 15 residues. Looked up from germline, CDR1 is LNHDA and CDR2 is SQIVND (reference sequence). The germline V and J ends were trimmed by 6 bases and 2 bases, with 15 bases remaining between them. CDR3 DNA: TGTGCCAGTAGCCCCAACAGGCTCAACACAGATACGCAGTATTTT. Translated, it gives CASSPNRLNTDTQYF.

The V call is TRBV1, the J call TRBJ1-2. TRBV1 is annotated as a pseudogene. The CDR3 consists of 13 residues. The CDR3 coding sequence is TGCACCAGCAGCCCCCTCCCGGCGGGGGGCTACACCTTC. Protein: CTSSPLPAGGYTF.

This clonotype has just a few counts. In nucleotides, the CDR3 is TGTGCCTGGAACAGGGGGCAGGGCCTCCTTGCAACTAATGAAAAACTGTTTTTT. Translating it yields CAWNRGQGLLATNEKLFF. This chain connects TRBV30 to TRBJ1-4, with 9 bases identical to TRBD1. Germline V gives CDR1 GTSNPN, CDR2 SVGIG (reference sequence). The CDR3 is 18 residues long. J was trimmed by 0 bases and V by 4 bases; bases with no gene match: 12. Drawing the rest from reference TRBV30 and TRBJ1-4, the complete variable domain is SQTIHQWPATLVQPVGSPLSLECTVEGTSNPNLYWYRQAAGRGLQLLFYSVGIGQISSEVPQNLSASRPQDRQFILSSKKLLLSDSGFYLCAWNRGQGLLATNEKLFFGSGTQLSVL.

J is TRBJ2-7 and V is TRBV28, with TRBD2 identical over 7 bases. After removal of 9 bases from V and 3 bases from J, the junction contained 8 bases not matched to a gene. Germline V gives CDR1 MDHEN, CDR2 SYDVKM. The CDR3 sequence is 13 residues long. The CDR3 is CASTGGSYYEQYF. Here the CDR3 DNA reads TGTGCCAGTACGGGGGGTAGTTACTACGAGCAGTACTTC. The whole variable domain, filled in from reference TRBV28 and TRBJ2-7, reads DVKVTQSSRYLVKRTGEKVFLECVQDMDHENMFWYRQDPGLGLRLIYFSYDVKMKEKGDIPEGYSVSREKKERFSLILESASTNQTSMYLCASTGGSYYEQYFGPGTRLTVT.

This clonotype was seen only a few times. This chain links TRBV12-3 or TRBV12-4 with TRBJ2-7; D is possibly TRBD2 (5 bases). The V gene lost 6 bases and the J gene lost 6 bases, with 18 bases spanning the gap. There are 14 residues in the CDR3. The CDR3, as DNA: TGTGCCAGCAGCCCCCGTCAGGATACTAGCGAGCAGTACTTC. Its translation is CASSPRQDTSEQYF.